A single sample is the source of the 8 T cell receptor beta chains below, sequenced in a study of shared clonotypes between healthy human individuals. Generated by immunoSEQ multiplex PCR, the TCRdb table keeps only in-frame clones and is missing some. In the table there are hundreds of thousands of clones, around 77% of which are singletons. The specimen was PBMCs. These receptors were taken from a woman in her thirties or forties in good health. Some clones in this sample may be carry-over from other donors' samples.

J is TRBJ1-2 and V is TRBV18; D possibly corresponds to TRBD1 (5 bases). The V end was cut by 4 bases, the J end by 3 bases, with 24 bases between. The CDR3 covers 18 residues. CDR1 KGHSH and CDR2 LQKENI come from the germline V gene. CDR3 residues: CASSRQGLTGMGDYGYTF. The CDR3 DNA is TGTGCCAGCTCACGACAAGGCCTCACGGGGATGGGGGACTATGGCTACACCTTC.

This rearrangement joins TRBV15 to TRBJ1-1; 10 positions agree with TRBD1. Germline assignment: CDR1 LNHNV and CDR2 YYDKDF (reference sequence). The CDR3 is made up of 15 amino acids. J was trimmed by 4 bases and V by 7 bases; bases with no gene match: 9. The CDR3 protein is CATKTRDRGFTEAFF. CDR3 DNA: TGTGCCACCAAAACCCGGGACAGGGGTTTCACTGAAGCTTTCTTT.

A remark on this clone: Other DNA sequences in this specimen translate into the identical CDR3. The chain joins TRBV5-1 to TRBJ1-1; no clear D. CDR1 and CDR2 (germline): SGHRS, YFSETQ. V dropped 0 bases and J dropped 3 bases, with 6 bases sitting between them. The CDR3 is made up of 13 amino acids. CDR3 residues: CASSLAGYTEAFF. The CDR3 DNA sequence: TGCGCCAGCAGCTTGGCGGGGTACACTGAAGCTTTCTTT.

This clone was observed a handful of times. The chain links TRBV27 to TRBJ2-6; 10 nucleotides line up with TRBD1. Germline V lookup: CDR1 MNHEY, CDR2 SMNVEV (reference sequence). The CDR3 runs 18 residues. The ends lost 3 bases at V and 2 bases at J; junction bases unmatched: 7. CDR3 bases: TGTGCCAGCAGTTTGAGGACAGGGGGAATTGCTGGGGCCAACGTCCTGACTTTC. Translated, it gives CASSLRTGGIAGANVLTF.

The genes are TRBV2 and TRBJ2-7; TRBD2 agrees at 10 bases. Germline CDR1 and CDR2: SNHLY and FYNNEI. The CDR3 spans 15 residues. The V segment lost 0 bases and the J segment 3 bases; nucleotides outside the gene matches: 2. The CDR3 nucleotides are TGTGCCAGCAGTGAAGCGTCTAGCGGGAGCTACGAGCAGTACTTC. It translates to CASSEASSGSYEQYF.

This clone was detected a few times. The gene calls are TRBV27 and TRBJ2-7; the D gene is possibly TRBD2 (5 bases). Germline V gene data show CDR1 as MNHEY and CDR2 as SMNVEV (reference sequence). Trimming took 2 bases from V and 7 from J, leaving 9 bases between them. The CDR3 extends over 12 amino acids. The CDR3, as DNA: TGTGCCAGCAGTTTAGGAGGAGTAGAGCAGTACTTC. Translated, it gives CASSLGGVEQYF.

Notes on this clone: The junction differs from germline at one of its ends, possibly a read error. J is TRBJ1-1 and V is TRBV7-7; D gene unclear. Germline CDR1 and CDR2: SSHAT and FNYEAQ (reference sequence). The CDR3 runs to 10 residues. CDR3 DNA sequence: TGTGCCAGCAGCCGATACACAACCGGCTTT. This translates into CASSRYTTGF.

The gene calls are TRBV28 and TRBJ1-4; D call uncertain. Deletions cut 7 bases from V and 5 bases from J, with 17 bases between. Germline V gene sequence: CDR1 MDHEN, CDR2 SYDVKM. The CDR3 totals 15 residues. For the CDR3, the DNA is TGTGCCAGCACCGCCTCACCCCCTCACAATGAAAAACTGTTTTTT. Its protein is CASTASPPHNEKLFF.